These 28 T cell receptor beta chains were sequenced from one sample in a study of blood T cell repertoires in COVID-19. Sequenced by immunoSEQ multiplex PCR; TCRdb stores in-frame clones only, minus some. This table has approximately 240,000 clones, about nine tenths appearing once. Sequencing was done on a sample of PBMCs or T cells enriched from blood (not recorded which). The source is a woman aged 30 to 39 with acute COVID-19.

A single count supports this clone. This sequence joins TRBV19 and TRBJ1-6; a possible D gene is TRBD1 (5 bases). V lost 6 bases to trimming and J lost 5 bases, with 17 bases between them. From germline, CDR1 is LNHDA and CDR2 SQIVND (reference sequence). The CDR3 loop spans 16 amino acids. CDR3 in DNA: TGTGCCAGTAGAAGGACACAAGAGACTCATAATTCACCCCTCCACTTT. It encodes CASRRTQETHNSPLHF.

This chain joins TRBV15 and TRBJ2-5, with 9 bases fitting TRBD2. The junction had 7 bases not matched to a gene; V was cut back by 5 bases and J by 3 bases. This CDR3 contains 15 residues. Germline loops: CDR1 LNHNV, CDR2 YYDKDF (reference sequence). CDR3: CATSGTSNNKETQYF. DNA of the CDR3: TGTGCCACCAGCGGGACTAGCAACAACAAAGAGACCCAGTACTTC.

The chain links TRBV20-1 to TRBJ2-1; the match to TRBD2 covers 8 bases. With V trimmed by 3 bases and J by 8 bases, 6 bases remained unmatched. CDR3 length equals 13 residues. Germline values: CDR1 DFQATT, CDR2 SNEGSKA (reference sequence). The CDR3 nucleotides read TGCAGTGCTAGTCCGGGGGGGGCCTATGAGCAGTTCTTC. This encodes CSASPGGAYEQFF.

This sequence joins TRBV5-4 and TRBJ2-1, with 7 bases fitting TRBD2. CDR1 is SGHNT, CDR2 YYREEE, per germline (reference sequence). The trim removed 3 bases at V and 2 bases at J, leaving 5 bases unmatched. This CDR3 comprises 15 residues. The CDR3 DNA reads as TGTGCCAGCAGCTCTTCTAGCGGCCCCTACAATGAGCAGTTCTTC. It encodes CASSSSSGPYNEQFF.

This chain uses TRBV7-2 with TRBJ1-6; 8 bases agree with TRBD1. The germline V gene has CDR1 SGHTA and CDR2 FQGNSA. CDR3 length: 15 residues. Trimming at V came to 2 bases and at J to 6 bases, leaving 3 bases not matched to a gene. The CDR3 sequence is CASSLRDRGNSPLHF. The CDR3 DNA sequence: TGTGCCAGCAGCTTACGCGACAGGGGTAATTCACCCCTCCACTTT.

This clone was picked up one time. The rearrangement uses TRBV5-1 and TRBJ1-3, with TRBD1 matching over 12 bases. CDR1 is SGHRS, CDR2 YFSETQ, per germline. With V trimmed by 0 bases and J by 2 bases, 9 bases remained unmatched. The length of the CDR3 is 19 residues. The DNA for the CDR3 is TGCGCCAGCAGCTTGGCCGGGACAGGGGGCGCAGTGGCTGGAAACACCATATATTTT. Residues: CASSLAGTGGAVAGNTIYF.

The chain couples TRBV28 to TRBJ2-7; TRBD1 aligns across 7 bases. Germline V gene lookup returns CDR1 MDHEN and CDR2 SYDVKM. Trimming at V came to 7 bases and at J to 4 bases, leaving 4 bases not matched to a gene. The CDR3 has 12 amino acids. In nucleotides, the CDR3 is TGTGCCAGCAAGGACAGGCGATACGAGCAGTACTTC. The encoded protein is CASKDRRYEQYF.

This chain joins TRBV6-9 and TRBJ2-7; D unclear. This CDR3 region has 15 residues. The ends were cut back, 1 base at V and 0 bases at J, with 10 bases in the middle. Germline CDR1 is MNHGY and CDR2 is SVAAGI. This chain's CDR3 is CASSYLGPGSYEQYF. The CDR3, as DNA: TGTGCCAGCAGTTATTTGGGCCCCGGCTCCTACGAGCAGTACTTC.

The chain carries TRBV15 and TRBJ1-1, with 11 bases aligning to TRBD1. Per germline, CDR1 LNHNV and CDR2 YYDKDF (reference sequence). The junction had 7 bases not matched to a gene; V was cut back by 5 bases and J by 8 bases. This CDR3 spans 14 amino acids. The CDR3: CATSPRDRGNEAFF. The CDR3 DNA is TGTGCCACCAGCCCCCGGGACAGGGGGAACGAAGCTTTCTTT.

This clone has just one count. The rearrangement links TRBV3-1 (or the pseudogene TRBV3-2) to TRBJ2-3; TRBD2 matches at 7 bases. V gave up 1 base and J gave up 8 bases; unmatched junction bases: 9. CDR3 size: 15 residues. Germline CDR1 is LGHDT and CDR2 is YNNKEL (reference sequence). For the CDR3, the DNA is TGTGCCAGCAGCCAAGCCGGACCAGGCGGGGGTACGCAGTATTTT. Translated, it gives CASSQAGPGGGTQYF.

This chain joins TRBV6-5 and TRBJ2-5, with TRBD1 as a possible D gene (6 bases). CDR3 size: 14 residues. Germline assignment: CDR1 MNHEY and CDR2 SVGAGI. The V gene lost 6 bases and the J gene lost 0 bases, with 11 bases spanning the gap. For the CDR3, the DNA is TGTGCCAGCAGCGCCGGGACATACCAAGAGACCCAGTACTTC. Translation gives CASSAGTYQETQYF.

The chain recombines TRBV28 with TRBJ2-1; 10 bases fit TRBD2. Looked up from germline, CDR1 is MDHEN and CDR2 is SYDVKM. Trimming cost V 6 bases and J 1 base; bases outside gene matches: 3. This CDR3 contains 15 residues. The CDR3 spells CASRFSGRSYNEQFF. The CDR3 region has the DNA TGTGCCAGCAGATTTAGCGGGAGGTCCTACAATGAGCAGTTCTTC.

This clone was seen once. V and J are TRBV7-9 and TRBJ1-6, with TRBD1 matching over 8 bases. CDR3 length: 13 residues. Germline CDR1 is SEHNR and CDR2 is FQNEAQ (reference sequence). The trim removed 6 bases at V and 8 bases at J, leaving 3 bases unmatched. The CDR3: CASRGQADSPLHF. CDR3 bases: TGTGCCAGCAGGGGACAGGCTGATTCACCCCTCCACTTT.

The V gene is TRBV19, the J gene TRBJ1-1, with 9 bases aligning to TRBD1. The V and J ends lost 9 bases and 3 bases, in that order; junction bases with no gene match: 17. Germline lookup yields CDR1 LNHDA and CDR2 SQIVND (reference sequence). The CDR3 has 17 amino acids. CDR3 sequence: CASKRAGQGASDTEAFF. CDR3 nucleotides: TGTGCCAGCAAACGGGCGGGACAGGGAGCTTCGGACACTGAAGCTTTCTTT.

The CDR3 loop is CASSSQGEGNEKLFF. The CDR3 nucleotides read TGTGCCAGCAGTTCACAGGGGGAAGGTAATGAAAAACTGTTTTTT. This chain uses TRBV28 with TRBJ1-4; 8 bases match TRBD1. V lost 4 bases to trimming and J lost 4 bases; unmatched junction nucleotides: 5. Germline V lookup: CDR1 MDHEN, CDR2 SYDVKM. This CDR3 has 15 residues.

Only a few counts were recorded for this clone. The genes are TRBV19 and TRBJ1-1; D gene ambiguous. The CDR3 spans 11 residues. Germline CDR1 and CDR2: LNHDA and SQIVND (reference sequence). Trimming pared 2 bases from V and 7 bases from J, leaving 5 bases between. The CDR3 is CASSISGEAFF. The DNA of the CDR3 is TGTGCCAGTAGTATATCCGGTGAAGCTTTCTTT.

The V call is TRBV6-5, the J call TRBJ2-7; 11 positions match TRBD2. The germline gives CDR1 MNHEY, CDR2 SVGAGI. J lost 6 bases, V lost 8 bases, and 6 bases had no gene match. The CDR3 sequence is 13 residues long. CDR3 sequence (DNA): TGTGCCAGCCGGGGACTAGCGGATGCCGAGCAGTACTTC. This gives the protein CASRGLADAEQYF.

V is TRBV24-1 and J is TRBJ2-3; 12 bases match TRBD2. After removal of 4 bases from V and 2 bases from J, the junction contained 3 bases not matched to a gene. Germline-derived CDR1 and CDR2 are KGHDR and SFDVKD. The CDR3 extends over 16 amino acids. The CDR3 region has the DNA TGTGCCACCAGTGACCGGACTAGCGGGAACACAGATACGCAGTATTTT. Encoded protein: CATSDRTSGNTDTQYF.

This chain uses TRBV5-8 with TRBJ2-3; D is ambiguous. Deletions cut 4 bases from V and 0 bases from J, with 12 bases between. The germline V gene encodes CDR1 SGHTS and CDR2 YDEGEE. This CDR3 is built from 15 residues. This CDR3 is CASSQYRTSTDTQYF. As DNA, the CDR3 is TGTGCCAGCAGCCAATATCGAACTAGCACAGATACGCAGTATTTT.

The chain uses TRBV19 and TRBJ1-5; D call uncertain. This CDR3 contains 13 residues. With 1 base removed from V and 8 bases from J, the gap between germline ends came to 9 bases. The V gene's germline CDR1 is LNHDA and CDR2 SQIVND (reference sequence). The CDR3 DNA is TGTGCCAGTAGTATAGGGGCGTTGGAGCCCCAGCATTTT. This encodes CASSIGALEPQHF.

This chain uses TRBV5-1 with TRBJ2-5; 9 nucleotides align to TRBD2. The germline CDR1 and CDR2 sequences are SGHRS and YFSETQ. The CDR3 runs 15 residues. Unmatched junction bases numbered 3, after V lost 0 bases and J lost 3 bases. CDR3 bases: TGCGCCAGCAGCTTGGCGTCTAGCGGGGAAGAGACCCAGTACTTC. This translates into CASSLASSGEETQYF.

The V call is TRBV14, the J call TRBJ2-5, with TRBD1 matching over 8 bases. The V and J ends lost 0 bases and 7 bases, in that order; junction bases with no gene match: 7. The CDR3 loop spans 15 amino acids. Germline V gene lookup returns CDR1 SGHDN and CDR2 FVKESK. The CDR3 DNA is TGTGCCAGCAGCCAAGATGTGACAGGGGAGGTGACCCAGTACTTC. Its translation is CASSQDVTGEVTQYF.

CDR3 DNA sequence: TGTGCCAGCAGTTTCGTGAACTCGGACGAGCAGTACTTC. Its protein product is CASSFVNSDEQYF. The chain employs TRBV28 and TRBJ2-7; D is ambiguous. Trimming took off 3 bases at V and 5 bases at J, with 11 bases between the two ends. The CDR3 spans 13 residues. The germline gives CDR1 MDHEN, CDR2 SYDVKM.

The chain links TRBV14 to TRBJ2-3, with TRBD1 identical over 9 bases. Germline CDR1 SGHDN, CDR2 FVKESK. V lost 2 bases to trimming and J lost 2 bases; unmatched junction nucleotides: 2. The CDR3 consists of 15 residues. CDR3 coding DNA: TGTGCCAGCAGCCAAACAGGGGGCCCCACAGATACGCAGTATTTT. Residues: CASSQTGGPTDTQYF. The whole variable domain, remainder taken from reference TRBV14 and TRBJ2-3, is EAGVTQFPSHSVIEKGQTVTLRCDPISGHDNLYWYRRVMGKEIKFLLHFVKESKQDESGMPNNRFLAERTGGTYSTLKVQPAELEDSGVYFCASSQTGGPTDTQYFGPGTRLTVL.

This clone showed up just once. This chain uses TRBV2 with TRBJ2-2, with 11 bases aligning to TRBD2. The trim removed 4 bases at V and 7 bases at J, leaving 5 bases unmatched. CDR1 is SNHLY, CDR2 FYNNEI, per germline. The CDR3 extends over 15 amino acids. The CDR3 region has the DNA TGTGCCAGCAGTGGGCTAGCGGGGGGTCACGGGGAGCTGTTTTTT. Amino acids: CASSGLAGGHGELFF.

The rearrangement links TRBV19 to TRBJ1-2; perhaps TRBD1 as D (6 bases). The germline gives CDR1 LNHDA, CDR2 SQIVND (reference sequence). The ends were cut back, 7 bases at V and 6 bases at J, with 12 bases in the middle. CDR3 length equals 12 residues. The CDR3 loop reads CASNWGRDGYTF. As DNA, the CDR3 is TGTGCCAGTAATTGGGGGCGGGATGGCTACACCTTC.

The chain is built from TRBV6-1 and TRBJ2-7; D might be TRBD1 (6 bases). The ends were cut back, 0 bases at V and 6 bases at J, with 12 bases in the middle. The CDR3 loop spans 14 amino acids. Germline lookup yields CDR1 MNHNS and CDR2 SASEGT. Here the CDR3 reads CASSEATGYGEQYF. CDR3 sequence (DNA): TGTGCCAGCAGTGAAGCCACAGGGTATGGCGAGCAGTACTTC.

This clone was recorded once. V is TRBV5-4 and J is TRBJ1-1, with 9 bases lining up with TRBD1. Germline trimming cut 5 bases from V and 5 bases from J; bases unmatched to any gene: 4. The CDR3 has 13 amino acids. Per the germline V gene, CDR1 is SGHNT and CDR2 is YYREEE (reference sequence). The CDR3 loop reads CASRTGGGTEAFF. The CDR3 nucleotides are TGTGCCAGCAGGACAGGGGGGGGGACTGAAGCTTTCTTT. Full variable domain (rest looked up from reference TRBV5-4 and TRBJ1-1): ETGVTQSPTHLIKTRGQQVTLRCSSQSGHNTVSWYQQALGQGPQFIFQYYREEENGRGNFPPRFSGLQFPNYSSELNVNALELDDSALYLCASRTGGGTEAFFGQGTRLTVV.